A selection of T cell receptor beta chains follows, all from one sample in a study of radiation and T cells in renal cell carcinoma. Using immunoSEQ multiplex PCR, the repertoire was profiled, and TCRdb retains in-frame clones only, with some absent. The sample records 150,000 or so clones, around four fifths being singletons. This sample comprised blood, obtained from a patient whose treatment included radiotherapy and nephrectomy. All receptors derive from a woman aged 45 to 65 with renal cell carcinoma. Each CDR3 is given with its conserved first and last residue. Fields, in order: V gene, J gene, clone size, D gene, CDR3 protein, CDR3 DNA. A D gene is named only where the DNA matches it firmly. Clone sizes are given selectively: once, few, many, or a class where the clone is expanded.

v_call: TRBV18
j_call: TRBJ2-5
clone_size: few
d_call: -
cdr3_aa: CASSPQGGETQYF
cdr3_nt: TGTGCCAGCTCACCACAGGGTGGAGAGACCCAGTACTTC

v_call: TRBV5-4
j_call: TRBJ2-7
clone_size: -
d_call: -
cdr3_aa: CASSAGGEQYF
cdr3_nt: TGTGCCAGCAGCGCCGGCGGCGAGCAGTACTTC

v_call: TRBV5-1
j_call: TRBJ2-4
clone_size: -
d_call: TRBD1
cdr3_aa: CASSLDGTGLGIQYF
cdr3_nt: TGCGCCAGCAGCTTGGACGGGACAGGTCTGGGCATTCAGTACTTC

v_call: TRBV4-1
j_call: TRBJ2-7
clone_size: -
d_call: -
cdr3_aa: CASSQVTVGRYEQYF
cdr3_nt: TGCGCCAGCAGCCAAGTAACAGTGGGACGGTACGAGCAGTACTTC

v_call: TRBV5-1
j_call: TRBJ2-7
clone_size: -
d_call: -
cdr3_aa: CASSLVGGEVDEQYF
cdr3_nt: TGCGCCAGCAGCTTGGTGGGGGGCGAAGTTGACGAGCAGTACTTC

v_call: TRBV5-5
j_call: TRBJ1-4
clone_size: -
d_call: -
cdr3_aa: CASSLIGAGEKLFF
cdr3_nt: TGTGCCAGCAGCTTGATCGGGGCCGGTGAAAAACTGTTTTTT

v_call: TRBV7-8
j_call: TRBJ2-3
clone_size: few
d_call: -
cdr3_aa: CASSPQGKKADTQYF
cdr3_nt: TGTGCCAGCAGCCCCCAAGGGAAGAAGGCAGATACGCAGTATTTT

v_call: TRBV10-3
j_call: TRBJ1-3
clone_size: -
d_call: TRBD1
cdr3_aa: CAISGARDRGFSGNTIYF
cdr3_nt: TGTGCCATCAGTGGGGCCCGGGACAGGGGGTTTTCTGGAAACACCATATATTTT

v_call: TRBV4-1
j_call: TRBJ2-3
clone_size: -
d_call: -
cdr3_aa: CASSQFAEQGGTQYF
cdr3_nt: TGCGCCAGCAGCCAATTTGCCGAACAGGGGGGGACGCAGTATTTT

v_call: TRBV9
j_call: TRBJ2-5
clone_size: -
d_call: TRBD2
cdr3_aa: CASSTAGGYQETQYF
cdr3_nt: TGTGCCAGCAGCACAGCGGGGGGGTACCAAGAGACCCAGTACTTC

v_call: TRBV10-3
j_call: TRBJ2-7
clone_size: -
d_call: TRBD2
cdr3_aa: CAISERMTSDTEQYF
cdr3_nt: TGTGCCATCAGTGAGAGAATGACTAGCGACACCGAGCAGTACTTC

v_call: TRBV6-5
j_call: TRBJ1-3
clone_size: -
d_call: -
cdr3_aa: CASSPHTNSGNTIYF
cdr3_nt: TGTGCCAGCAGTCCCCACACCAACTCTGGAAACACCATATATTTT

v_call: TRBV6-1
j_call: TRBJ1-2
clone_size: -
d_call: TRBD1
cdr3_aa: CASSLDRVYGYTF
cdr3_nt: TGTGCCAGCAGCCTAGACAGGGTCTATGGCTACACCTTC